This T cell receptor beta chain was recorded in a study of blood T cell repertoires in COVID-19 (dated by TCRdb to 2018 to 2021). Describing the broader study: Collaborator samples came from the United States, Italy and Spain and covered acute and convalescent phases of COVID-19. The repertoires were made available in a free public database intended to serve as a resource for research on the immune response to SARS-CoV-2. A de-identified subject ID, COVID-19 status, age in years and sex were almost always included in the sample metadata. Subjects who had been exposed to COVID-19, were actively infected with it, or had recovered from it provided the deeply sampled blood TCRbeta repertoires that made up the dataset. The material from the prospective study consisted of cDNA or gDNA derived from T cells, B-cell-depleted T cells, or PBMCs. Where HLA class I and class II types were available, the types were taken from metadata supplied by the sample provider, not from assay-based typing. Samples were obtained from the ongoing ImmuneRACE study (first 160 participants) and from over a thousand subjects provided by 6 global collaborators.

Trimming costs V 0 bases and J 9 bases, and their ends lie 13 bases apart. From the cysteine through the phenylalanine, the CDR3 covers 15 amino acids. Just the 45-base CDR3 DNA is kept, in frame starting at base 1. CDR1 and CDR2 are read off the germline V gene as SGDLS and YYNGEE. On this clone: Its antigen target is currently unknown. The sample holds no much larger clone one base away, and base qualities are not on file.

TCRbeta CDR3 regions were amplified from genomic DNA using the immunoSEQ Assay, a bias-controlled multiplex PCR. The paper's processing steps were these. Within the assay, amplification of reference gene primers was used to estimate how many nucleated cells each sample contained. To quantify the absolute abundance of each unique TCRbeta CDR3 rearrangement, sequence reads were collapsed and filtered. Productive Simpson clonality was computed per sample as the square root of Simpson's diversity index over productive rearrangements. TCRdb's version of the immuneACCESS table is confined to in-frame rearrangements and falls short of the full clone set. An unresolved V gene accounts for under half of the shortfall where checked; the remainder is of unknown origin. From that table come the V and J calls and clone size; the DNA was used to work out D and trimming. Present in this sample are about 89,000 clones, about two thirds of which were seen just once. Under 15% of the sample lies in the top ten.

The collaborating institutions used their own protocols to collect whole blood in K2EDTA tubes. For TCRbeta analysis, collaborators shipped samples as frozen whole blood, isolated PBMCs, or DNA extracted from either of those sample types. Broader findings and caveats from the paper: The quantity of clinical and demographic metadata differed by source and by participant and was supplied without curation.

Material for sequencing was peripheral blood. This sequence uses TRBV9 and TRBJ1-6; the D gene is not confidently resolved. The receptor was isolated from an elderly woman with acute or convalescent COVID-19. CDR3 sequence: CASSVEGGYGSPLHF. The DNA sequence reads TGTGCCAGCAGCGTAGAGGGAGGGTACGGTTCACCCCTCCACTTT.